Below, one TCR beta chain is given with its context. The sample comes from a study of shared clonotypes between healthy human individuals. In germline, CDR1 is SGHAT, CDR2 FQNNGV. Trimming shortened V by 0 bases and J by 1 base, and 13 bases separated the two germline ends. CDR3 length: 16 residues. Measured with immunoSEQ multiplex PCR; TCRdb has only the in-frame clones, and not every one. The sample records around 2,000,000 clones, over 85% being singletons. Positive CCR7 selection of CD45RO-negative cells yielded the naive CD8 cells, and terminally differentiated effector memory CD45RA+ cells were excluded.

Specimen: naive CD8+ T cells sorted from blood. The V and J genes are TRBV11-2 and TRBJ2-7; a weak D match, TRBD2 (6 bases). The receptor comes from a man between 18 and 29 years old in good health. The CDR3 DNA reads TGTGCCAGCAGCTTAGAAGGCGGGGCCCCTTCCTACGAGCAGTACTTC. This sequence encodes CASSLEGGAPSYEQYF. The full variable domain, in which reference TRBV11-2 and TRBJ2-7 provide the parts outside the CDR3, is EAGVAQSPRYKIIEKRQSVAFWCNPISGHATLYWYQQILGQGPKLLIQFQNNGVVDDSQLPKDRFSAERLKGVDSTLKIQPAKLEDSAVYLCASSLEGGAPSYEQYFGPGTRLTVT.